A selection of T cell receptor beta chains follows, all from one sample in a study of T cell responses to AZD1222 COVID-19 vaccine. Method: immunoSEQ multiplex PCR; TCRdb's copy keeps in-frame clones and lacks some. The profile shows 90,000 to 150,000 clones, approximately 90% of them singletons. The sample was peripheral blood, taken on day 0 of AZD1222 vaccination. Receptors originate from an adult in good health. Both conserved end residues are part of each CDR3. Each record gives: V gene, clone size, D gene, J gene, CDR3 length, CDR3 DNA, CDR3 protein. D genes are given only for firm matches. The size entry is marked missing in some rows and otherwise reads once, few, many or a size class.

TRBV18	few	-	TRBJ1-2	16	TGTGCCAGCTCAACCAGGGGCCCGGGACTCGAATATGGCTACACCTTC	CASSTRGPGLEYGYTF
TRBV4-1	once	-	TRBJ1-6	15	TGCGCCAGCAGCCAAGGAGGCAGGGGCAAGTCACCCCTCCACTTT	CASSQGGRGKSPLHF
TRBV6-2/TRBV6-3	many	-	TRBJ1-2	12	TGTGCCAGCAGCCCTAACGCGGGCTGGGGCACCTTC	CASSPNAGWGTF
TRBV5-1	once	TRBD1	TRBJ1-4	17	TGCGCCAGCAGCTTGGGGCCACAGGGGACCACTAATGAAAAACTGTTTTTT	CASSLGPQGTTNEKLFF
TRBV27	-	-	TRBJ1-6	15	TGTGCCAGCAGTAACCGTAACTCCTATAATTCACCCCTCCACTTT	CASSNRNSYNSPLHF
TRBV4-3	-	TRBD1	TRBJ1-2	17	TGCGCCAGCAGCCAAGTGGAGGGAATCGGGACAGTTTCTGGCTACACCTTC	CASSQVEGIGTVSGYTF
TRBV2	few	-	TRBJ1-2	13	TGTGCCAGCAGTGAGGGGGGGTACTATGGCTACACCTTC	CASSEGGYYGYTF
TRBV7-9	-	-	TRBJ1-1	14	TGTGCCAGCAGCTTTTCGCTCGGTAGGACTGAAGCTTTCTTT	CASSFSLGRTEAFF
TRBV15	-	-	TRBJ1-5	14	TGTGCCACCAGCAGATCGCTATCGAATCAGCCCCAGCATTTT	CATSRSLSNQPQHF
TRBV4-3	once	-	TRBJ1-1	14	TGCGCCAGCAGCCAAGATTGGGGGGCCACTGAAGCTTTCTTT	CASSQDWGATEAFF
TRBV7-6	-	-	TRBJ1-5	15	TGTGCCAGCAGCTATAGGACAGAACCGAATCAGCCCCAGCATTTT	CASSYRTEPNQPQHF
TRBV6-4	few	TRBD2	TRBJ2-1	16	TGTGCCAGCAGTGGGGATAGCGGGAGCTCCTACAATGAGCAGTTCTTC	CASSGDSGSSYNEQFF
TRBV7-8	-	TRBD2	TRBJ2-1	14	TGTGCCAGCAGCTTAGTGCCTAGCGGGGGTGAGCAGTTCTTC	CASSLVPSGGEQFF
TRBV5-6	few	-	TRBJ1-5	15	TGTGCCAGCAGCTTGGCGGGAAGGGTCGGGCAGCCCCAGCATTTT	CASSLAGRVGQPQHF
TRBV19	-	-	TRBJ1-5	14	TGTGCCAGTAGTATTTGGGAAGGGGATCAGCCCCAGCATTTT	CASSIWEGDQPQHF
TRBV5-1	-	-	TRBJ2-7	12	TGCGCCAGCAGCTTGGAGAGGCACGAGCAGTACTTC	CASSLERHEQYF
TRBV5-1	-	-	TRBJ2-2	13	TGCGCCAGCAGCTTGGGGGGGCCCGGGGAGCTGTTTTTT	CASSLGGPGELFF
TRBV7-8	-	-	TRBJ1-6	13	TGTGCCAGCAGCCGTGCGGGGGAAGGGCCCCTCCACTTT	CASSRAGEGPLHF